Each of the 10 T cell receptor beta chains below was sequenced from the same sample in a study of early stage breast cancer tumors. Clones were read by immunoSEQ multiplex PCR, and TCRdb kept only the in-frame ones, dropping some. In the table there are about 14,000 clones, about 80% of which are singletons. The specimen sequenced was normal breast tissue next to the tumor. These receptors originate from a person aged 45-60 years with breast cancer.

The rearrangement joins TRBV19 to TRBJ2-7, with 12 nucleotides matching TRBD2. V shed 3 bases and J 6 bases; nucleotides not matched to a gene: 9. CDR3 length: 16 amino acids. Germline values: CDR1 LNHDA, CDR2 SQIVND (reference sequence). The CDR3 region is CASSMLTSGSSAEQYF. The CDR3 region has the DNA TGTGCCAGTAGTATGTTGACTAGCGGGAGTTCTGCCGAGCAGTACTTC.

The rearrangement links TRBV5-1 to TRBJ1-3; 9 positions match TRBD1. This CDR3 has 16 amino acids. Germline V gene data show CDR1 as SGHRS and CDR2 as YFSETQ. V dropped 3 bases and J dropped 4; count of bases not matched to a gene: 8. The CDR3 loop reads CASSWGGQGNGNTIYF. In DNA form, the CDR3 reads TGCGCCAGCAGCTGGGGGGGACAGGGAAACGGAAACACCATATATTTT.

The rearrangement joins TRBV6-5 to TRBJ2-5; TRBD1 matches 7 bases. Germline V CDR1 and CDR2: MNHEY, SVGAGI. Trimming took 7 bases from V and 2 from J; bases not matched to a gene: 7. This CDR3 has 14 amino acids. CDR3 nucleotides: TGTGCCAGCACCCGGACAGGATTACAAGAGACCCAGTACTTC. Amino acid sequence: CASTRTGLQETQYF.

The rearrangement links TRBV19 to TRBJ2-3, with 10 bases lining up with TRBD2. Germline V gene sequence: CDR1 LNHDA, CDR2 SQIVND (reference sequence). CDR3 length equals 13 residues. The V segment lost 7 bases and the J segment 4 bases; nucleotides outside the gene matches: 2. Here the CDR3 DNA reads TGTGCCAGTAAAGGACTAGCGGCAGATACGCAGTATTTT. This gives the protein CASKGLAADTQYF.

CDR3 amino acids: CASSPYRNNQPQHF. As DNA, the CDR3 is TGTGCCAGCAGCCCATACAGAAACAATCAGCCCCAGCATTTT. V gene TRBV28 combines with J gene TRBJ1-5, with D unclear. Germline values: CDR1 MDHEN, CDR2 SYDVKM. This CDR3 has 14 residues. V was clipped by 6 bases and J by 3 bases, with 12 bases between them.

V usage is TRBV4-3 and J usage is TRBJ2-1; TRBD2 matches 10 bases. The germline gives CDR1 LGHNA, CDR2 YSLEER. With 4 bases clipped from V and 5 bases from J, the junction kept 14 bases outside the gene matches. There are 18 residues in the CDR3. The CDR3 sequence is CASSPSVTSGFPNNEQFF. For the CDR3, the DNA is TGCGCCAGCAGCCCATCGGTGACTAGCGGGTTCCCAAACAATGAGCAGTTCTTC.

This clone was seen once. The rearrangement joins TRBV9 to TRBJ2-3, with 14 bases fitting TRBD2. Germline assignment: CDR1 SGDLS and CDR2 YYNGEE. The ends lost 0 bases at V and 2 bases at J; junction bases unmatched: 2. CDR3 length equals 17 residues. The chain's CDR3 is CASSVGGLAGVTDTQYF. CDR3 coding DNA: TGTGCCAGCAGCGTAGGGGGACTAGCGGGGGTCACAGATACGCAGTATTTT.

The V call is TRBV19, the J call TRBJ2-3; 14 bases match TRBD2. Looked up from germline, CDR1 is LNHDA and CDR2 is SQIVND (reference sequence). The ends lost 3 bases at V and 5 bases at J; junction bases unmatched: 4. The CDR3 covers 16 residues. CDR3 region: CASSIGGTSGGDTQYF. The CDR3 DNA reads TGTGCCAGTAGTATTGGCGGGACTAGCGGGGGAGATACGCAGTATTTT.

The chain employs TRBV2 and TRBJ2-5; TRBD2 aligns across 8 bases. The CDR3 consists of 13 residues. V trimming: 6 bases; J trimming: 3 bases; junction bases outside the gene matches: 3. Germline V gives CDR1 SNHLY, CDR2 FYNNEI. CDR3 amino acids: CASSGGVEETQYF. CDR3 nucleotide sequence: TGTGCCAGCAGCGGGGGGGTCGAAGAGACCCAGTACTTC.

The CDR3 is CASSLLGAKDTQYF. As DNA, the CDR3 is TGTGCCAGCAGTCTACTCGGAGCAAAGGATACGCAGTATTTT. V and J are TRBV27 and TRBJ2-3; no clear D gene. Trimming removed 5 bases from V and 6 bases from J, with 15 bases in between. CDR1 is MNHEY, CDR2 SMNVEV, per germline (reference sequence). The CDR3 consists of 14 residues.